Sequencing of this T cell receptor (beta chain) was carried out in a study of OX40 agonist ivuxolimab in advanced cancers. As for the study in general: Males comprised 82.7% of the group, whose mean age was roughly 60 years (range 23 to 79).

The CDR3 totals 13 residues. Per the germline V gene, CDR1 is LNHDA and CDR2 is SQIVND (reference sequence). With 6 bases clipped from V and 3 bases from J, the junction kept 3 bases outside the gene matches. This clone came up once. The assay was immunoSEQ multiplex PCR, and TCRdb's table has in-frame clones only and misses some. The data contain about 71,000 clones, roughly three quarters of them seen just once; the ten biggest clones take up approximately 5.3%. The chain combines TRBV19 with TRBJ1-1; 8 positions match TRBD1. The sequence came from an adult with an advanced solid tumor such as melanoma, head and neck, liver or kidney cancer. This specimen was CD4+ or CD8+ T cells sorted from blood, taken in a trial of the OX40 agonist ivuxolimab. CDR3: CASRLDRDTEAFF. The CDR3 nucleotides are TGTGCCAGTAGGTTGGACAGGGACACTGAAGCTTTCTTT.